Shown below are 18 T cell receptor beta chains from a single sample sequenced in a study of CD8 T cells in ankylosing spondylitis. The antigens these receptors bind are not known. MiXCR was run by TCRdb on the 5' RACE reads, yielding one entry per CDR3 protein. The data show fewer than 250,000 distinct CDR3 sequences, 15% to 20% seen once. Notes on the study in general: Seemingly distinctive of ankylosing spondylitis blood was a TCR beta motif formed by eight highly homologous variants.

Sequenced: blood, either unsorted or a sorted T cell fraction (not recorded which). Source of these receptors: a male donor with ankylosing spondylitis.

This chain links TRBV20-1 with TRBJ2-3; the D gene is possibly TRBD2 (5 bases). The CDR3 is 14 amino acids. Per the germline V gene, CDR1 is DFQATT and CDR2 is SNEGSKA (reference sequence). V lost 5 bases to trimming and J lost 1 base, with 13 bases between them. CDR3 sequence: CSASLEPGTDTQYF. The CDR3, as DNA: TGCAGTGCTTCACTAGAGCCTGGCACAGATACGCAGTATTTT.

This clonotype was detected only a few times. V usage is TRBV5-6 and J usage is TRBJ2-1, with 7 nucleotides matching TRBD2. Germline loops: CDR1 SGHDT, CDR2 YYEEEE. With V trimmed by 1 base and J by 4 bases, 5 bases remained unmatched. The CDR3 has 15 amino acids. CDR3 sequence reads: CASSLLPSGYNEQFF. The CDR3 DNA reads TGTGCCAGCAGCTTGCTCCCTAGCGGTTACAATGAGCAGTTCTTC.

This clonotype occurred a few times. This rearrangement joins TRBV5-5 to TRBJ2-1; D is undetermined. CDR3 length equals 20 residues. V lost 0 bases and J 0 bases, leaving 22 bases between the germline ends. The V gene's germline CDR1 is SGHKS and CDR2 YYEKEE (reference sequence). CDR3: CASSLVLSSDGRSSYNEQFF. The CDR3 nucleotides read TGTGCCAGCAGCTTGGTGCTCTCATCCGACGGACGGAGCTCCTACAATGAGCAGTTCTTC.

In this sample, this clonotype turned up a few times. This chain joins TRBV5-5 and TRBJ1-1; unclear D gene. V was shortened by 6 bases and J by 0 bases, with 9 bases between the two germline ends. CDR1 is SGHKS and CDR2 is YYEKEE in the germline V gene (reference sequence). The CDR3 covers 13 residues. For the CDR3, the DNA is TGTGCCAGCAACCCCGTCCTGAACACTGAAGCTTTCTTT. Protein product: CASNPVLNTEAFF.

This clonotype has only a few counts. J is TRBJ1-1 and V is TRBV7-9; tentative D call: TRBD1 (6 bases). This CDR3 region has 13 residues. CDR1 and CDR2 (germline): SEHNR, FQNEAQ (reference sequence). V was cut by 5 bases and J by 7 bases, with 14 bases left in between. CDR3 sequence: CASSLNRVDEAFF. The CDR3 DNA follows: TGTGCCAGCAGCCTGAACAGGGTGGATGAAGCTTTCTTT.

This clonotype was seen a handful of times. The chain links TRBV5-5 to TRBJ2-7, with 7 bases aligning to TRBD1. The length of the CDR3 is 14 residues. Germline lookup yields CDR1 SGHKS and CDR2 YYEKEE (reference sequence). V lost 4 bases and J lost 5; bases outside the gene matches: 9. CDR3 in DNA: TGTGCCAGCAGCCCCCCGACAGGGAGCGACGAGCAGTACTTC. This gives the protein CASSPPTGSDEQYF.

This clonotype was found a few times. The chain is built from TRBV5-1 and TRBJ2-3, with 8 positions matching TRBD2. The CDR3 contains 15 residues. In germline, CDR1 is SGHRS, CDR2 YFSETQ. With V trimmed by 0 bases and J by 6 bases, 6 bases remained unmatched. The CDR3 sequence: CASSLDQGTSDTQYF. The CDR3 DNA sequence: TGCGCCAGCAGCTTGGATCAGGGGACTAGTGATACGCAGTATTTT. The full variable domain, completed using reference TRBV5-1 and TRBJ2-3, is KAGVTQTPRYLIKTRGQQVTLSCSPISGHRSVSWYQQTPGQGLQFLFEYFSETQRNKGNFPGRFSGRQFSNSRSEMNVSTLELGDSALYLCASSLDQGTSDTQYFGPGTRLTVL.

The rearrangement joins TRBV7-9 to TRBJ2-3, with TRBD2 matching 10 bases. Germline V gene data show CDR1 as SEHNR and CDR2 as FQNEAQ (reference sequence). V lost 8 bases, J lost 5 bases, and 13 bases stayed unmatched. The CDR3 sequence is 16 residues long. This CDR3 is CASSSKEGLALDTQYF. The DNA for the CDR3 is TGTGCCAGCTCCTCCAAGGAGGGACTAGCGTTAGATACGCAGTATTTT.

This clonotype occurred many times. This chain joins TRBV12-3 or TRBV12-4 and TRBJ2-7; the D is unclear. V lost 4 bases to trimming and J lost 7 bases, with 14 bases between them. The CDR3 is 13 residues long. CDR3 DNA: TGTGCCAGCAGTTCACAACCACTTGGGGAGCAGTACTTC. Amino acids: CASSSQPLGEQYF.

This clonotype was seen a handful of times. This chain joins TRBV12-3 or TRBV12-4 and TRBJ1-1; D might be TRBD1 (5 bases). CDR3 length: 15 amino acids. V was shortened by 6 bases and J by 3 bases, with 17 bases between the two germline ends. The CDR3 here is CASSHAGPRDTEAFF. CDR3 DNA: TGTGCCAGCAGCCACGCCGGACCCAGGGACACTGAAGCTTTCTTT.

This clonotype occurred a few times. This sequence joins TRBV7-6 and TRBJ2-3; D not certain. The CDR3 sequence is 15 residues long. CDR1 SGHVS and CDR2 FNYEAQ come from the germline V gene. V gave up 0 bases and J gave up 2 bases, with 9 bases separating them. Here the CDR3 reads CASSLAGFHTDTQYF. CDR3 in DNA: TGTGCCAGCAGCTTAGCAGGGTTTCACACAGATACGCAGTATTTT.

This clonotype was recorded a few times. The rearrangement joins TRBV15 to TRBJ1-1; a weak D match, TRBD1 (6 bases). Germline CDR1 and CDR2: LNHNV and YYDKDF (reference sequence). V was shortened by 8 bases and J by 0 bases, with 19 bases between the two germline ends. The CDR3 has 16 residues. Written as DNA, the CDR3 is TGTGCCACCGGGGAGGGGGGGGATCGGATGAACACTGAAGCTTTCTTT. Its translation: CATGEGGDRMNTEAFF.

This clonotype was picked up a small number of times. The chain uses TRBV7-3 and TRBJ2-1; no firm D call. CDR1 is SGHTA, CDR2 FQGTGA, per germline. Deletions cut 5 bases from V and 5 bases from J, with 10 bases between. The CDR3 contains 13 residues. The chain's CDR3 is CASSADHHNEQFF. The CDR3 DNA reads as TGTGCCAGCAGCGCGGACCACCACAATGAGCAGTTCTTC.

This clonotype has only a few counts. The CDR3 coding sequence is TGTGCCAGCAGCCACGGGCAGCTGAACACTGAAGCTTTCTTT. Protein: CASSHGQLNTEAFF. V gene TRBV12-3 or TRBV12-4 combines with J gene TRBJ1-1; unclear D gene. V lost 6 bases and J lost 0, with 11 bases in between. This CDR3 is 14 amino acids long.

This clonotype was detected only a few times. J is TRBJ2-3 and V is TRBV7-9; D remains unclear. Per germline, CDR1 SEHNR and CDR2 FQNEAQ (reference sequence). The CDR3 spans 16 residues. V was pared by 6 bases and J by 0 bases, with 16 bases between. CDR3 protein: CASRGMGVPSTDTQYF. The CDR3 DNA reads as TGTGCCAGCAGAGGTATGGGTGTACCTAGCACAGATACGCAGTATTTT. The full variable domain, rest sourced from reference TRBV7-9 and TRBJ2-3, is DTGVSQNPRHKITKRGQNVTFRCDPISEHNRLYWYRQTLGQGPEFLTYFQNEAQLEKSRLLSDRFSAERPKGSFSTLEIQRTEQGDSAMYLCASRGMGVPSTDTQYFGPGTRLTVL.

This clonotype has only a few counts. V usage is TRBV7-9 and J usage is TRBJ2-5; D ambiguous. Trimming left V 6 bases short and J 0 bases short, with 11 bases between. The CDR3 extends over 14 amino acids. CDR1 and CDR2 from the germline V gene are SEHNR and FQNEAQ (reference sequence). The CDR3 sequence: CASRDDLYQETQYF. CDR3 coding DNA: TGTGCCAGCAGGGACGACTTGTACCAAGAGACCCAGTACTTC.

This clonotype has just a few counts. For the CDR3, the DNA is TGTGCCAGCAGCTTAGCGCTGGTAGCGGCAGATACGCAGTATTTT. Protein: CASSLALVAADTQYF. The chain carries TRBV7-6 and TRBJ2-3; D is possibly TRBD2 (6 bases). Per the germline V gene, CDR1 is SGHVS and CDR2 is FNYEAQ. Trimming stripped 0 bases from V and 4 bases from J, with 11 bases between. The CDR3 loop spans 15 amino acids.

This clonotype was seen only a few times. The chain recombines TRBV27 with TRBJ1-2; 7 nucleotides agree with TRBD1. This CDR3 contains 15 residues. V trimming: 5 bases; J trimming: 2 bases; junction bases outside the gene matches: 8. Germline CDR1 is MNHEY and CDR2 is SMNVEV (reference sequence). CDR3 in amino acids: CASSEDRMQNYGYTF. For the CDR3, the DNA is TGTGCCAGCAGTGAGGACAGGATGCAGAACTATGGCTACACCTTC.